One sample yielded the 16 T cell receptor beta chains listed below, sequenced in a study of OX40 agonist ivuxolimab in advanced cancers. Only in-frame clones appear in the TCRdb table, and some are missing; sequencing was by immunoSEQ multiplex PCR. The repertoire includes some 45,000 clones, 82% of them detected once, and about 2% sits in the top ten. The sample was CD4+ or CD8+ T cells sorted from blood, taken in a trial of the OX40 agonist ivuxolimab. The receptors shown here come from an adult with an advanced solid tumor such as melanoma, head and neck, liver or kidney cancer.

The gene calls are TRBV6-6 and TRBJ1-2; the D gene is possibly TRBD1 (6 bases). The CDR3 has 15 amino acids. In germline, CDR1 is MNHNY, CDR2 SVGAGI (reference sequence). The V and J ends lost 0 bases and 4 bases respectively, with 12 bases between them. CDR3 residues: CASSYSGTTPYGYTF. The CDR3 nucleotides read TGTGCCAGCAGTTACTCCGGGACAACGCCCTATGGCTACACCTTC.

The chain carries TRBV6-6 and TRBJ1-4; perhaps TRBD1 as D (5 bases). V was clipped by 5 bases and J by 5 bases, with 12 bases between them. Germline CDR1 and CDR2: MNHNY and SVGAGI (reference sequence). CDR3 length: 14 amino acids. The CDR3 bases are TGTGCCAGCAGTACCTCCGGGGGGAATGAAAAACTGTTTTTT. This translates into CASSTSGGNEKLFF.

The chain combines TRBV14 with TRBJ2-5, with TRBD2 matching 7 bases. Near its end, the DNA agrees better with TRBJ2-7, so the J call may be wrong. This CDR3 spans 14 amino acids. CDR1 is SGHDN and CDR2 is FVKESK in the germline V gene. CDR3 coding DNA: TGTGCCAGCAGCCCCCGACGGGGAGGGTACGAGCAGTACTTC. As protein: CASSPRRGGYEQYF.

Concerning this clone: An end of the junction differs from the germline gene, which may be a read error. The CDR3 reads CASSLTGGITEAFF. The CDR3 nucleotides are TGTGCCAGCAGCCTAACAGGGGGCATTACTGAAGCTTTCTTT. This chain links TRBV7-3 with TRBJ1-1; 9 bases fit TRBD1. Germline V lookup: CDR1 SGHTA, CDR2 FQGTGA. CDR3 size: 14 residues.

The rearrangement links TRBV14 to TRBJ2-7, with TRBD2 matching 9 bases. V shed 2 bases and J 6 bases; nucleotides not matched to a gene: 11. This CDR3 contains 16 residues. The germline gives CDR1 SGHDN, CDR2 FVKESK. The CDR3, as DNA: TGTGCCAGCAGCCAAAGAAGCCTAGCGGGATCTGTCGAGCAGTACTTC. This translates into CASSQRSLAGSVEQYF.

The rearrangement joins TRBV9 to TRBJ2-3, with TRBD2 matching over 15 bases. V gave up 0 bases and J gave up 4 bases; unmatched junction bases: 9. The CDR3 has 19 residues. Germline values: CDR1 SGDLS, CDR2 YYNGEE. The CDR3 DNA sequence: TGTGCCAGCAGCGTAGGGGGACTAGCGGGAGGCCGTTCAGCAGATACGCAGTATTTT. Its translation: CASSVGGLAGGRSADTQYF.

DNA for the CDR3: TGTGCCAGCCGACCCCCGCGGGAGGAGCGCTACAATGAGCAGTTCTTC. Its translation: CASRPPREERYNEQFF. The chain couples TRBV5-8 to TRBJ2-1, with 8 bases aligning to TRBD2. The V gene end was trimmed by 7 bases and the J gene end by 3 bases; junction bases not matched to a gene: 12. This CDR3 has 16 residues. From germline, CDR1 is SGHTS and CDR2 YDEGEE. Combining the CDR3 with reference TRBV5-8 and TRBJ2-1 gives the whole variable domain EAGVTQSPTHLIKTRGQQATLRCSPISGHTSVYWYQQALGLGLQFLLWYDEGEERNRGNFPPRFSGRQFPNYSSELNVNALELEDSALYLCASRPPREERYNEQFFGPGTRLTVL.

The chain recombines TRBV6-1 with TRBJ1-3, with 7 bases that match TRBD1. The V gene end was trimmed by 0 bases and the J gene end by 6 bases; junction bases not matched to a gene: 5. The CDR3 is 15 amino acids. Germline V gene sequence: CDR1 MNHNS, CDR2 SASEGT. CDR3 protein: CASSEAAGGVNTIYF. Here the CDR3 DNA reads TGTGCCAGCAGTGAAGCGGCAGGGGGGGTAAACACCATATATTTT.

This clone turned up a few times. V and J are TRBV4-1 and TRBJ1-5; D is ambiguous. This CDR3 contains 14 residues. Germline lookup yields CDR1 MGHRA and CDR2 YSYEKL. Trimming shortened V by 3 bases and J by 1 base, and 7 bases separated the two germline ends. The CDR3 DNA reads as TGCGCCAGCAGCCAGGGGATGAGCAATCAGCCCCAGCATTTT. As protein: CASSQGMSNQPQHF.

The rearrangement uses TRBV18 and TRBJ2-1; 7 positions match TRBD2. Germline loops: CDR1 KGHSH, CDR2 LQKENI. The CDR3 loop spans 16 amino acids. Trimming at V came to 0 bases and at J to 3 bases, leaving 5 bases not matched to a gene. CDR3 sequence (DNA): TGTGCCAGCTCACCACCATCGGGGGGATTCTACAATGAGCAGTTCTTC. As protein: CASSPPSGGFYNEQFF.

V and J are TRBV19 and TRBJ1-5; no reliable D call. This CDR3 has 14 residues. Trimming removed 10 bases from V and 0 bases from J, with 13 bases in between. Germline-derived CDR1 and CDR2 are LNHDA and SQIVND (reference sequence). The CDR3 DNA sequence: TGTGCCACCCTCCTGACGAATAGCAATCAGCCCCAGCATTTT. Translating gives CATLLTNSNQPQHF.

The chain recombines TRBV18 with TRBJ2-7, with a weak D call TRBD1 (6 bases). The germline V and J ends were trimmed by 3 bases and 3 bases, with 15 bases remaining between them. CDR3 length: 15 residues. Germline CDR1 is KGHSH and CDR2 is LQKENI. CDR3 DNA: TGTGCCAGCTCACCCTTCCGGGACACCAACTACGAGCAGTACTTC. Translating it yields CASSPFRDTNYEQYF.

This chain links TRBV7-6 with TRBJ2-3, with 8 bases that match TRBD1. Losses at the gene ends were 3 bases for V and 1 base for J; bases not matched to a gene: 12. The CDR3 extends over 18 amino acids. Germline V lookup: CDR1 SGHVS, CDR2 FNYEAQ. As DNA, the CDR3 is TGTGCCAGCAGCTTTAGGCGTCCCCCGGGACAGGGCACAGATACGCAGTATTTT. Translating it yields CASSFRRPPGQGTDTQYF.

The chain uses TRBV5-4 and TRBJ1-6; 8 nucleotides agree with TRBD1. The V gene's germline CDR1 is SGHNT and CDR2 YYREEE (reference sequence). The V gene end was trimmed by 3 bases and the J gene end by 15 bases; junction bases not matched to a gene: 14. This CDR3 has 15 residues. The CDR3 sequence is CASSSKQGENAHLHF. The CDR3 DNA reads TGTGCCAGCAGCTCCAAACAGGGGGAGAACGCCCACCTCCACTTT.

The gene calls are TRBV28 and TRBJ2-1, with 8 positions matching TRBD1. The CDR3 runs to 15 residues. J lost 4 bases, V lost 4 bases, and 6 bases had no gene match. Germline-derived CDR1 and CDR2 are MDHEN and SYDVKM. This CDR3 reads CASSSGQGGYNEQFF. The CDR3 DNA follows: TGTGCCAGCAGTTCCGGACAGGGTGGGTACAATGAGCAGTTCTTC.

J is TRBJ1-2 and V is TRBV6-6, with D maybe TRBD1 (5 bases). The CDR3 consists of 11 residues. Germline V gives CDR1 MNHNY, CDR2 SVGAGI (reference sequence). V was trimmed by 7 bases and J by 8 bases, leaving 11 bases between them. The CDR3 loop reads CASNRGGGYTF. In nucleotides, the CDR3 is TGTGCCAGCAACCGGGGCGGGGGCTACACCTTC.